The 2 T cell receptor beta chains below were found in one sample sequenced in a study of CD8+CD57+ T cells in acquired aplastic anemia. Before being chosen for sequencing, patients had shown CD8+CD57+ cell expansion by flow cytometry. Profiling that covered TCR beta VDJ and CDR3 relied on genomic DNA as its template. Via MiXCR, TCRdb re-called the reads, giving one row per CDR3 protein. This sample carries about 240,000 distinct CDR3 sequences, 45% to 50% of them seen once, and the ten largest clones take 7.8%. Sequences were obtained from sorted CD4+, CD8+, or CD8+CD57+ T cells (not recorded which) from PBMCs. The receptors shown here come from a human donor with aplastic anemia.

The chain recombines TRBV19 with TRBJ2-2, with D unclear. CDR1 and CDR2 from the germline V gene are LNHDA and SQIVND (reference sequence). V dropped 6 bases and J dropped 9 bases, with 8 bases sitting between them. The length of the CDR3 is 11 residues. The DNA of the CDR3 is TGTGCCAGTAGGCAGCGTCGGGAGCTGTTTTTT. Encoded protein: CASRQRRELFF.

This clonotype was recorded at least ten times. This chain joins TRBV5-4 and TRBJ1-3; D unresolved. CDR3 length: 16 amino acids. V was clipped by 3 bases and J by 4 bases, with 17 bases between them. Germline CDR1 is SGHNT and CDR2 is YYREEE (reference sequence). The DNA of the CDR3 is TGTGCCAGCAGCTCGAGTTGGCAGACTTTCGGAAACACCATATATTTT. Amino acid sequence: CASSSSWQTFGNTIYF.